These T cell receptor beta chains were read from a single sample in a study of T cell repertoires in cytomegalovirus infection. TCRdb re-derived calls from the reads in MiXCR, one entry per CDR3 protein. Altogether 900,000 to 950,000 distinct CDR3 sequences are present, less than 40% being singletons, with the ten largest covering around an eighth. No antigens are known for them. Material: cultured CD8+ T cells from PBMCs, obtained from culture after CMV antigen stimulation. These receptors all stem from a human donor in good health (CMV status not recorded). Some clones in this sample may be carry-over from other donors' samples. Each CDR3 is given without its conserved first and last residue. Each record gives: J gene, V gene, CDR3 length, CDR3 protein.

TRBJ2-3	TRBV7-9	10	ASSHLEVTQY
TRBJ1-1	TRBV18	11	ASSPVGGTEAF
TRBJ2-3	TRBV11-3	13	ASSLWGNSADTQY
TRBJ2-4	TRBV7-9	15	ASSLAIAGDAKNIQY
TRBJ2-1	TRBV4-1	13	ASSQGRGVINEQF
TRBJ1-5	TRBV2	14	ASSDLDRAVNQPQH
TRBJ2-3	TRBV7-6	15	ASNQNPPGTSTDTQY
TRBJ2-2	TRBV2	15	ASSEWLGGFDTGELF
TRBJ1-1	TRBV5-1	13	ASSPEGGRYTEAF
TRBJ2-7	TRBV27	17	ASSLSLGLAGGAFYEQY
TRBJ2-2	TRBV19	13	ASSMRGQYTGELF